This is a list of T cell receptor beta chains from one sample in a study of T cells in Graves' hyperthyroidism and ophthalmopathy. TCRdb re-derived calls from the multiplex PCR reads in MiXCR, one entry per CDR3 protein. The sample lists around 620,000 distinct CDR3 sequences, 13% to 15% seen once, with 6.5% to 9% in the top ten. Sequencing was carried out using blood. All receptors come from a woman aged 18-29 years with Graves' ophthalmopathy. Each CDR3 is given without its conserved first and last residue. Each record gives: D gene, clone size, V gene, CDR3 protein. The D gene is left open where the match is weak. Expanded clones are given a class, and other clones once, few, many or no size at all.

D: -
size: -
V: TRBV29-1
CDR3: SVEDWRGVGHSGNTIY

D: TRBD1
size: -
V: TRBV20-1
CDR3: SARDQGAYGYT

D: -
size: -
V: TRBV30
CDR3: AWTAMNTGELF

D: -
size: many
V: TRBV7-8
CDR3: ASSPRGGRRSNQPQH

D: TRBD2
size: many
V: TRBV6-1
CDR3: ASQGNTGLAGGRGSYNEQF

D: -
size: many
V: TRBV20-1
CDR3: SATRDSSYEQY

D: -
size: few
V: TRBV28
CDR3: ASSTPRAPVDYGYT

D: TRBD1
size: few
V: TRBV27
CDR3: ASSPRQGWDGYT

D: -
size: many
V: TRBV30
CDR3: AWSVGFGNEQF

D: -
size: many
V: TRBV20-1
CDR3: SASEYNEQF

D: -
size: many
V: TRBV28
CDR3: ASHKDTTREAF

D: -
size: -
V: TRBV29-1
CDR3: SVKNGIRYGYT

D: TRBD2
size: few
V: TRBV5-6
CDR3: ASSSGGKGVSYEQY